The rows below give T cell receptor beta chains drawn from one sample of a study of blood T cell repertoires in COVID-19. Generated by immunoSEQ multiplex PCR, the TCRdb table keeps only in-frame clones and is missing some. The sample records about 220,000 clones, approximately 82% being singletons. The sample consisted of peripheral blood. The source of these receptors is an elderly woman with acute or convalescent COVID-19. The CDR3 runs from the conserved cysteine through the conserved F or W. The D gene is left open where the match is weak. Clone size is shown for a subset of rows, as once, few, many or a class of expanded clone.

j_call v_call clone_size d_call cdr3_aa cdr3_nt
TRBJ1-1 TRBV6-5 NA NA CASTRDGTNTEAFF TGTGCCAGCACCCGTGACGGGACAAACACTGAAGCTTTCTTT
TRBJ1-6 TRBV6-5 NA TRBD1 CASSPDRAAPLHF TGTGCCAGCAGCCCGGACAGGGCGGCACCCCTCCACTTT
TRBJ2-7 TRBV6-1 NA NA CASSDPGAYEQYF TGTGCCAGCAGTGATCCAGGGGCCTACGAGCAGTACTTC
TRBJ1-3 TRBV28 NA TRBD1 CASRKQGGGNTIYF TGTGCCAGCAGGAAACAGGGGGGTGGAAACACCATATATTTT
TRBJ2-1 TRBV19 NA TRBD2 CASRGGRGQPGGNEQFF TGTGCCAGTAGGGGCGGGAGGGGGCAGCCCGGAGGAAATGAGCAGTTCTTC
TRBJ2-7 TRBV11-3 few NA CASSLVTTGEQYF TGTGCCAGCAGCTTAGTGACAACGGGGGAGCAGTACTTC
TRBJ2-1 TRBV10-3 NA TRBD1 CAISVRQGPDEQFF TGTGCCATCAGCGTTAGACAGGGTCCCGATGAGCAGTTCTTC
TRBJ1-3 TRBV6-6 NA NA CASSPTSTIYF TGTGCCAGCAGCCCCACTTCCACCATATATTTT
TRBJ2-2 TRBV7-2 few TRBD2 CASSLLAGNANTGELFF TGTGCCAGCAGCCTTCTAGCGGGGAACGCGAACACCGGGGAGCTGTTTTTT
TRBJ1-5 TRBV3-1/TRBV3-2 NA TRBD1 CASSRGAGGQPQHF TGTGCCAGCAGCCGTGGCGCAGGGGGTCAGCCCCAGCATTTT
TRBJ2-2 TRBV7-2 NA NA CASSLVQGGGELFF TGTGCCAGCAGCTTAGTACAGGGTGGCGGGGAGCTGTTTTTT
TRBJ2-5 TRBV12-3/TRBV12-4 NA NA CASSFSPRETQYF TGTGCCAGCAGTTTCTCCCCCAGGGAGACCCAGTACTTC
TRBJ1-1 TRBV5-1 NA NA CASSLEALDSNTEAFF TGCGCCAGCAGCTTGGAAGCCCTGGACAGTAACACTGAAGCTTTCTTT
TRBJ2-3 TRBV6-2/TRBV6-3 once NA CASSYSKSSPGDTQYF TGTGCCAGCAGTTACTCGAAATCTAGTCCTGGAGATACGCAGTATTTT
TRBJ2-2 TRBV7-3 NA NA CASRPGASALFTGELFF TGTGCCAGCAGGCCCGGGGCTAGCGCTTTATTCACCGGGGAGCTGTTTTTT
TRBJ2-4 TRBV5-1 NA TRBD2 CASSNRGTSGNIQYF TGCGCCAGCAGCAACAGAGGGACTAGCGGGAACATTCAGTACTTC
TRBJ2-2 TRBV19 NA TRBD1 CASSISRTGGTGELFF TGTGCCAGTAGTATAAGTCGGACAGGGGGAACCGGGGAGCTGTTTTTT
TRBJ1-4 TRBV30 NA NA CAWATGLTNEKLFF TGTGCCTGGGCTACAGGGTTGACTAATGAAAAACTGTTTTTT
TRBJ1-5 TRBV23-1 NA NA CASSRHLADSNQPQHF TGCGCCAGCAGCAGACACTTGGCCGATAGCAATCAGCCCCAGCATTTT
TRBJ2-7 TRBV5-4 NA TRBD1 CASSSSGTGYSYEQYF TGTGCCAGCAGCTCATCCGGGACAGGGTACTCCTACGAGCAGTACTTC
TRBJ1-1 TRBV7-9 few NA CASSPGGYYTEAFF TGTGCCAGCAGCCCCGGAGGGTATTACACTGAAGCTTTCTTT
TRBJ2-7 TRBV7-9 NA NA CASTQGFYEQYF TGTGCCAGCACCCAGGGATTCTACGAGCAGTACTTC
TRBJ1-2 TRBV24-1 NA TRBD1 CATSDVDRAEGYTF TGTGCCACCAGTGATGTCGACAGGGCGGAGGGCTACACCTTC
TRBJ2-2 TRBV6-5 NA NA CASSYLRLSNTGELFF TGTGCCAGCAGTTACTTGCGTCTTTCCAACACCGGGGAGCTGTTTTTT
TRBJ2-3 TRBV7-9 NA NA CASSITADTQYF TGTGCCAGCAGCATAACGGCAGATACGCAGTATTTT
TRBJ1-2 TRBV3-1/TRBV3-2 NA NA CASSQDQNSYTF TGTGCCAGCAGCCAAGACCAAAACAGCTACACCTTC
TRBJ2-1 TRBV2 NA TRBD2 CASRRLAGDLEEGNEQFF TGTGCCAGCCGGAGACTAGCGGGGGACCTAGAAGAGGGGAATGAGCAGTTCTTC
TRBJ2-3 TRBV5-1 NA TRBD2 CASSTGLAEYTDTQYF TGCGCCAGCAGCACGGGACTAGCGGAGTACACAGATACGCAGTATTTT
TRBJ1-2 TRBV4-1 NA TRBD1 CASSFTGGAPYGYTF TGCGCCAGCAGTTTTACAGGGGGCGCTCCCTATGGCTACACCTTC
TRBJ1-2 TRBV6-1 NA NA CASSEAGDFYGYTF TGTGCCAGCAGTGAAGCAGGAGATTTTTATGGCTACACCTTC
TRBJ2-1 TRBV6-2/TRBV6-3 NA TRBD2 CASSPRGAAYNEQFF TGTGCCAGCAGTCCGCGGGGGGCGGCCTACAATGAGCAGTTCTTC
TRBJ2-4 TRBV29-1 NA TRBD1 CSVALWDRGDIQYF TGCAGCGTCGCTCTTTGGGACAGGGGGGACATTCAGTACTTC
TRBJ1-2 TRBV25-1 NA NA CASSLTGYGYTF TGTGCCAGCAGCCTAACAGGATATGGCTACACCTTC
TRBJ1-6 TRBV30 NA NA CAWRVLTGRASPLHF TGTGCCTGGAGGGTCTTGACAGGCCGGGCCTCACCCCTCCACTTT
TRBJ1-4 TRBV6-1 many NA CASSERGVNEKLFF TGTGCCAGCAGTGAACGGGGTGTGAATGAAAAACTGTTTTTT
TRBJ2-3 TRBV3-1/TRBV3-2 NA TRBD2 CASSQGLAATDTQYF TGTGCCAGCAGCCAAGGACTAGCGGCCACAGATACGCAGTATTTT
TRBJ1-1 TRBV7-6 few NA CASSSSGTGAEAFF TGTGCCAGCAGCTCATCCGGGACGGGGGCTGAAGCTTTCTTT
TRBJ1-1 TRBV7-2 NA NA CASSPNGGNTEAFF TGTGCCAGCAGCCCTAACGGGGGGAACACTGAAGCTTTCTTT
TRBJ1-2 TRBV10-3 NA NA CAISESIGGVYGYTF TGTGCCATCAGTGAGTCGATAGGGGGAGTCTATGGCTACACCTTC
TRBJ1-4 TRBV29-1 NA NA CSVVAGLNEKLFF TGCAGCGTTGTCGCGGGGTTGAACGAAAAACTGTTTTTT
TRBJ1-1 TRBV7-2 NA NA CASSLVAGVNTEAFF TGTGCCAGCAGCTTAGTGGCAGGGGTGAACACTGAAGCTTTCTTT
TRBJ1-1 TRBV7-3 NA TRBD1 CASSSGQDDTEAFF TGTGCCAGCAGCTCCGGACAGGATGATACTGAAGCTTTCTTT
TRBJ1-1 TRBV5-4 few NA CASSLIRGSTEAFF TGTGCCAGCAGCTTAATCCGGGGGAGCACTGAAGCTTTCTTT
TRBJ1-5 TRBV2 NA TRBD1 CASTAGGPQHF TGTGCCAGCACTGCAGGGGGGCCCCAGCATTTT
TRBJ2-2 TRBV25-1 once TRBD2 CASSSLPGGGVTGELFF TGTGCCAGCAGTTCTCTTCCGGGAGGGGGAGTCACCGGGGAGCTGTTTTTT
TRBJ2-7 TRBV27 NA NA CATRSPGLSYEQYF TGTGCCACCAGGAGCCCGGGACTCTCGTACGAGCAGTACTTC
TRBJ1-5 TRBV7-9 NA NA CASSHDSLSQPQHF TGTGCCAGCAGTCATGACAGCTTGAGTCAGCCCCAGCATTTT